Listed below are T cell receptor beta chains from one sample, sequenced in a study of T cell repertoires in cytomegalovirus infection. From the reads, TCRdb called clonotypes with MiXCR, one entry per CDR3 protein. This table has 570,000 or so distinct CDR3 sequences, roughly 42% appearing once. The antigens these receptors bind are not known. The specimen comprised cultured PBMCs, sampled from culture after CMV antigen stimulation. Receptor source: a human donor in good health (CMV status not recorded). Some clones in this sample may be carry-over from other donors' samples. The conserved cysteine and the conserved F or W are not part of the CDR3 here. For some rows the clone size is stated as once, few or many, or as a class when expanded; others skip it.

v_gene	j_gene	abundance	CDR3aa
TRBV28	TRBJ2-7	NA	ASCTTVSSYEQY
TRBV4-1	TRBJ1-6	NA	ASSSGASYDSPLH
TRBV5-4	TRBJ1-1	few	ASSFTGIEAF
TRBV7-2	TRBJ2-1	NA	ASSSTGSYNEQF
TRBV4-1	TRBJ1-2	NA	ASSQGQGSSYGYT
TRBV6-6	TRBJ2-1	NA	ASSRSPQGAYNEQF
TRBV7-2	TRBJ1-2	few	ASSLGGSLYGYT
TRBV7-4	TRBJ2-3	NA	ASSTDWGDLSYTQY
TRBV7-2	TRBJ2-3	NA	ASSLNGGAHTDTQY
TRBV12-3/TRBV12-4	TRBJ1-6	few	ASSLGQATSLSPLH
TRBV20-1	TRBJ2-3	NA	SASARTSGSVRTQY
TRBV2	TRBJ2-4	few	ASSSTTSGEGNIQY
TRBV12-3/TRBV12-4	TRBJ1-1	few	ASNSGTVGTEAF
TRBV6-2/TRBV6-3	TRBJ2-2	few	ASSYGGTSESIVEELF
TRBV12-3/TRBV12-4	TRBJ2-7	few	ASSVDKAYEQY
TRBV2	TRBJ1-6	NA	ASWARGGDPNSPLH
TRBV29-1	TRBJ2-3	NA	SVEASLRSTDTQY
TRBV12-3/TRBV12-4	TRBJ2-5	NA	ASSYLPLAGGLEGLVSQY
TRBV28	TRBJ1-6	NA	ASRLSGQGVRSPLH
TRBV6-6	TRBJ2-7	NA	AVTGPYEQY
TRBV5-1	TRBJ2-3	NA	ASSPGGIRTDTQY
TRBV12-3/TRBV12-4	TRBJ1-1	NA	ASSLQTGLITEAF
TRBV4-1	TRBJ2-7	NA	ASSQESRGAEQY
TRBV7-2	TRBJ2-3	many	ASSSQPPGAGTDTQY
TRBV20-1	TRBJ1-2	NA	SASFGRGRGGYT
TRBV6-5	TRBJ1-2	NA	ASSYGTGAVGYT
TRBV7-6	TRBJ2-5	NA	ASSLSGVGGRETQY
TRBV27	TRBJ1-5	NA	ASSSGSTGQPQH
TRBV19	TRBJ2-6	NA	ASSIGGRTVTWSGANVLT
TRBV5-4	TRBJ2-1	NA	ASSGGRRNGNEQF